These 17 T cell receptor beta chains came from one sample sequenced in a study of technical replicates of blood from a handful of donors. Method: immunoSEQ multiplex PCR; TCRdb's copy keeps in-frame clones and lacks some. The table shows 75,000 to 85,000 clones, with approximately 96% occurring only once. Sequences were obtained from T cells isolated from PBMCs. The receptor source for this set is a human donor in good health.

The chain carries TRBV10-3 and TRBJ2-1; 8 bases are shared with TRBD2. Germline assignment: CDR1 ENHRY and CDR2 SYGVKD. V trimming: 3 bases; J trimming: 3 bases; junction bases outside the gene matches: 7. The CDR3 covers 16 residues. The CDR3 coding sequence is TGTGCCATCAGTGACCCAGCGGGAGTTAACTACAATGAGCAGTTCTTC. Protein: CAISDPAGVNYNEQFF.

The rearrangement uses TRBV19 and TRBJ2-5, with 7 bases identical to TRBD1. This CDR3 spans 16 amino acids. J gave up 5 bases and V 1 base, and 10 bases lay outside the gene matches. Germline assignment: CDR1 LNHDA and CDR2 SQIVND (reference sequence). This chain's CDR3 is CASSIVGGRGFETQYF. Written as DNA, the CDR3 is TGTGCCAGTAGTATAGTTGGTGGCAGGGGGTTTGAGACCCAGTACTTC.

CDR3 coding DNA: TGTGCCAGCAGGAAGGCGGGAGTGAGCACAGATACGCAGTATTTT. As protein: CASRKAGVSTDTQYF. This chain uses TRBV6-1 with TRBJ2-3; TRBD2 aligns across 7 bases. Germline V gene lookup returns CDR1 MNHNS and CDR2 SASEGT. This CDR3 is 15 amino acids long. The trim removed 6 bases at V and 0 bases at J, leaving 6 bases unmatched.

This chain links TRBV10-1 with TRBJ2-1; TRBD1 matches at 8 bases. V trimming: 5 bases; J trimming: 7 bases; junction bases outside the gene matches: 10. The CDR3 covers 15 residues. Germline V gives CDR1 WNHNN, CDR2 SYGVQD (reference sequence). The CDR3 sequence: CASSMTQGTGNEQFF. The CDR3 DNA reads as TGCGCCAGCAGTATGACCCAGGGGACAGGAAATGAGCAGTTCTTC.

This clone showed up just once. V usage is TRBV9 and J usage is TRBJ1-4; 8 bases line up with TRBD1. The germline CDR1 and CDR2 sequences are SGDLS and YYNGEE. CDR3 length: 14 amino acids. The ends lost 2 bases at V and 8 bases at J; junction bases unmatched: 5. The CDR3 region is CASSVGQASEKLFF. The CDR3 DNA follows: TGTGCCAGCAGCGTGGGACAGGCTTCGGAAAAACTGTTTTTT.

The chain joins TRBV4-1 to TRBJ2-7; D call uncertain. The V end was cut by 0 bases, the J end by 3 bases, with 9 bases between. The CDR3 has 14 residues. Germline V CDR1 and CDR2: MGHRA, YSYEKL. The CDR3 here is CASSQEVVLYEQYF. As DNA, the CDR3 is TGCGCCAGCAGCCAAGAAGTAGTACTCTACGAGCAGTACTTC.

V usage is TRBV7-6 and J usage is TRBJ2-2; tentative D call: TRBD2 (6 bases). The CDR3 loop spans 15 amino acids. The V end was cut by 3 bases, the J end by 0 bases, with 8 bases between. Germline assignment: CDR1 SGHVS and CDR2 FNYEAQ. The CDR3 region has the DNA TGTGCCAGCAGCTTTCGGGGGTCGAACACCGGGGAGCTGTTTTTT. It specifies CASSFRGSNTGELFF.

The rearrangement links TRBV19 to TRBJ1-5; TRBD1 might be the D (5 bases). V was clipped by 10 bases and J by 4 bases, with 20 bases between them. Germline V gene sequence: CDR1 LNHDA, CDR2 SQIVND (reference sequence). The CDR3 runs to 15 residues. CDR3 region: CATTLVSGGNQPQHF. CDR3 nucleotide sequence: TGTGCCACCACTTTGGTCTCGGGGGGGAATCAGCCCCAGCATTTT.

The J gene is TRBJ2-7, the V gene TRBV5-4; D possibly corresponds to TRBD1 (6 bases). V was pared by 5 bases and J by 3 bases, with 9 bases between. The germline gives CDR1 SGHNT, CDR2 YYREEE (reference sequence). The CDR3 has 12 residues. The CDR3 DNA reads as TGTGCCAGCAGTCAGGGGATCTACGAGCAGTACTTC. Encoded protein: CASSQGIYEQYF.

CDR3 DNA: TGTGCCAGCAGTTACTCGGGACTAGAGGGGTCAGGTGAGCAGTTCTTC. Protein sequence: CASSYSGLEGSGEQFF. V gene TRBV6-5 combines with J gene TRBJ2-1, with 8 bases that match TRBD2. The CDR3 spans 16 residues. The germline gives CDR1 MNHEY, CDR2 SVGAGI. J was trimmed by 9 bases and V by 0 bases; bases with no gene match: 10.

This rearrangement joins TRBV28 to TRBJ2-5; 13 positions agree with TRBD2. Per germline, CDR1 MDHEN and CDR2 SYDVKM. This CDR3 has 16 residues. V dropped 5 bases and J dropped 2; count of bases not matched to a gene: 5. The CDR3: CASSLPGLAGQETQYF. CDR3 coding DNA: TGTGCCAGCAGTCTTCCGGGACTAGCGGGGCAAGAGACCCAGTACTTC.

This rearrangement joins TRBV21-1 to TRBJ2-7; the D call in the table, TRBD2, was not verified against the DNA. TRBV21-1 corresponds to a pseudogene. The CDR3 is 16 residues long. The CDR3 region is CASSNSKAGGPHEQYF. The CDR3 region has the DNA TGTGCCAGCAGCAACTCGAAAGCGGGAGGGCCCCACGAGCAGTACTTC.

V gene TRBV6-5 combines with J gene TRBJ2-7; D not certain. The CDR3 totals 13 residues. Germline CDR1 MNHEY, CDR2 SVGAGI. V was cut by 5 bases and J by 5 bases, with 13 bases left in between. This CDR3 is CASSPTRINEQYF. CDR3 bases: TGTGCCAGCAGTCCGACAAGGATTAACGAGCAGTACTTC.

This clone came up a few times. The same CDR3 can be traced to other DNA sequences in this sample. This rearrangement joins TRBV5-4 to TRBJ2-1; 8 bases are a match to TRBD2. The CDR3 is 14 amino acids. Per the germline V gene, CDR1 is SGHNT and CDR2 is YYREEE (reference sequence). V shed 2 bases and J 4 bases; nucleotides not matched to a gene: 2. The CDR3 DNA reads as TGTGCCAGCAGCTTCAGCGGGAGTTACAATGAGCAGTTCTTC. Residues: CASSFSGSYNEQFF.

This chain uses TRBV28 with TRBJ1-4, with no clear D. CDR1 is MDHEN, CDR2 SYDVKM, per germline. The CDR3 is 16 amino acids. Trimming took off 2 bases at V and 4 bases at J, with 14 bases between the two ends. CDR3 nucleotide sequence: TGTGCCAGCAGTTTAGCGGGGAAGTTAGGTAATGAAAAACTGTTTTTT. Amino acids: CASSLAGKLGNEKLFF.

J is TRBJ2-1 and V is TRBV21-1; the D segment call TRBD2 is taken from the table without a DNA check. TRBV21-1 is deemed a pseudogene. The CDR3 runs 17 residues. The CDR3 nucleotides read TGTGCCAGCAGCAAAGCAGGGCCACCCCGTCGGGGGAATGAGCAGTTCTTC. It codes for CASSKAGPPRRGNEQFF.

CDR3 DNA sequence: TGTGCCAGCAGCTTAGTTTCGGGGAGGCTTTATGAAGGCTACACCTTC. The encoded protein is CASSLVSGRLYEGYTF. V and J are TRBV7-9 and TRBJ1-2; no definite D call. V lost 1 base to trimming and J lost 8 bases, with 20 bases between them. Germline V gene lookup returns CDR1 SEHNR and CDR2 FQNEAQ (reference sequence). This CDR3 has 16 amino acids.